The rows below give T cell receptor beta chains drawn from one sample of a study of blood T cells in healthy people across ages. TCRdb processed the 5' RACE reads anew with MiXCR; each CDR3 protein has one entry. The profile shows about 680,000 distinct CDR3 sequences, 49% of them singletons. The sample consisted of blood. Every receptor here comes from an older woman in good health. The CDR3 runs from the conserved cysteine through the conserved F or W. A D gene is named only where the DNA matches it firmly. Clone sizes are given selectively: once, few, many, or a class where the clone is expanded.

V gene	clone size	J gene	D gene	CDR3 DNA	CDR3 protein
TRBV6-6	.	TRBJ2-5	TRBD2	TGTGCCTGCAGTCTGGGACTAGCGGGAGCTGTGGGGTACTTC	CACSLGLAGAVGYF
TRBV24-1	few	TRBJ2-7	.	TGTGCCACCAGTGATGCGGCACCGGGGGCCGGCGAGCAGTACTTC	CATSDAAPGAGEQYF
TRBV9	.	TRBJ2-7	.	TGTGCCAGCAGCGTGCAGCCCACAACGGTCGAGCAGTACTTC	CASSVQPTTVEQYF
TRBV20-1	.	TRBJ2-7	.	TGCAGTGCTAGAGAAAATTGGTCAGCCTACGAGCAGTACTTC	CSARENWSAYEQYF
TRBV4-3	.	TRBJ2-3	.	TGCGCCAGCAGCCAAGATGTACCCGGAGGGCCGGATACGCAGTATTTT	CASSQDVPGGPDTQYF
TRBV27	once	TRBJ1-4	.	TGTGCCAGCAGTTCCCACAGGGAAGGAAAACTGTTTTTT	CASSSHREGKLFF
TRBV12-3/TRBV12-4	few	TRBJ2-1	.	TGTGCCAGCAGTACAAATCACGCTAGCTCCAATGAGCAGTTCTTC	CASSTNHASSNEQFF
TRBV6-6	.	TRBJ2-1	.	TGTGCCAGCAATATAGCTGATGAGCAGTTCTTC	CASNIADEQFF
TRBV2	.	TRBJ1-5	.	TGTGCCAGCAGTGAAGCGACGGGGCCCCAGCATTTT	CASSEATGPQHF
TRBV4-2	.	TRBJ2-5	.	TGTGCCAGCAGCCAAGCACCTCGCGGGGGCGGAGAGACCCAGTACTTC	CASSQAPRGGGETQYF
TRBV3-1	.	TRBJ2-5	.	TGTACCAGCAGCCAAGAAAGAACGGTAGAGACCCAGTACTTC	CTSSQERTVETQYF
TRBV10-3	.	TRBJ2-7	TRBD1	TGTGCCATCAGTTCTGACAGGGGGGAGCAGTACTTC	CAISSDRGEQYF
TRBV6-5	.	TRBJ2-6	.	TGTGCCAGCAGTTACTCGATCGGGGGCTCTGGGGCCAACGTCCTGACTTTC	CASSYSIGGSGANVLTF
TRBV10-3	.	TRBJ2-3	TRBD2	TGTGCCATCAGTCCTTCTTATAGCGGGAGGTTTACAGATACGCAGTATTTT	CAISPSYSGRFTDTQYF
TRBV24-1	once	TRBJ2-1	TRBD2	TGTGCCACCAGTGATTCGACTAACGGGAGGGCGAGCTCCTACAATGAGCAGTTCTTC	CATSDSTNGRASSYNEQFF
TRBV4-3	once	TRBJ2-3	.	TGCGCCAGCAGCCAAGAATGGGTGGGGGGAGGCACAGATACGCAGTATTTT	CASSQEWVGGGTDTQYF
TRBV6-2/TRBV6-3	few	TRBJ2-7	.	TGTGCCAGCAGTTACTTGGACAGTGGATACTACGAGCAGTACTTC	CASSYLDSGYYEQYF
TRBV7-2	.	TRBJ2-1	TRBD2	TGTGCCAGCAGTTGGGGGGGGACCACGGGGAATGAGCAGTTCTTC	CASSWGGTTGNEQFF
TRBV29-1	.	TRBJ2-1	TRBD2	TGCAGCGGGGGGGGCCTAGCGGGTGGGAATGAGCAGTTCTTC	CSGGGLAGGNEQFF
TRBV24-1	many	TRBJ2-5	.	TGTGCCACCAGTGATTTGCATACGGAGACCCAGTACTTC	CATSDLHTETQYF
TRBV3-1	.	TRBJ2-7	.	TGTGCCAGCAGCCAAATGGCGGGCGGTTTCGAGCAGTACTTC	CASSQMAGGFEQYF
TRBV20-1	.	TRBJ2-4	TRBD2	TGCAGTGCTAGATATGGTCAGGGAGGGTTAGCCAAAAACATTCAGTACTTC	CSARYGQGGLAKNIQYF
TRBV25-1	.	TRBJ2-5	TRBD2	TGTGCCAGCAGTAGGGGCGGGAGCACGAAACAGTACTTC	CASSRGGSTKQYF
TRBV7-2	.	TRBJ1-6	TRBD1	TGTGCCAGCAGCTCCCGGACAGGCCCGAATTCACCCCTCCACTTT	CASSSRTGPNSPLHF
TRBV5-4	.	TRBJ2-4	.	TGCGCCAGCAGCTTGGATCCTCGCCAGGGGAACATTCAGTACTTC	CASSLDPRQGNIQYF
TRBV4-1	.	TRBJ2-7	.	TGCGCCAGCAGCCATGTGGCGGCGGGGAACTACGAGCAGTACTTC	CASSHVAAGNYEQYF
TRBV20-1	.	TRBJ2-5	.	TGCAGTGCTAGTAGGGCCGTTGCCGAGACCCAGTACTTC	CSASRAVAETQYF
TRBV5-1	.	TRBJ2-3	.	TGCGCCAGCAGCTTGGACCCTAGCAGCACAGATACGCAGTATTTT	CASSLDPSSTDTQYF
TRBV2	.	TRBJ2-3	.	TGTGCCAGCAGTGAGCTACAGGGCCCAGATACGCAGTATTTT	CASSELQGPDTQYF
TRBV10-3	few	TRBJ2-3	.	TGTGCCATCAGTGAGTCGGCGGGGCGCGGGAGCACAGATACGCAGTATTTT	CAISESAGRGSTDTQYF
TRBV2	few	TRBJ1-6	TRBD1	TGTGCCAGCAGTTCCGGACAGGGGGCTTCACCCCTCCACTTT	CASSSGQGASPLHF
TRBV7-2	.	TRBJ2-5	.	TGTGCCAGCGGCTCTAACAGGGTCGGGGGGGAGACCCAGTACTTC	CASGSNRVGGETQYF
TRBV20-1	few	TRBJ2-7	TRBD2	TGCAGTGCTAGAGGGGGCGGGAGGGGGATCTACGAGCAGTACTTC	CSARGGGRGIYEQYF
TRBV29-1	.	TRBJ2-1	TRBD2	TGCAGCACCAGCGGGAGCTCCTACAATGAGCAGTTCTTC	CSTSGSSYNEQFF
TRBV20-1	.	TRBJ2-3	TRBD2	TGCAGTGCTAGAGTTAGCGGGAGGGCCTCGAATACGCAGTATTTT	CSARVSGRASNTQYF
TRBV27	.	TRBJ2-1	TRBD2	TGTGCCAGCAGTTATAGCGGGGGAACCTACAATGAGCAGTTCTTC	CASSYSGGTYNEQFF
TRBV27	few	TRBJ2-5	.	TGTGCCAGCAGTTTATTTTCCGCCCAAGAGACCCAGTACTTC	CASSLFSAQETQYF
TRBV6-2/TRBV6-3	.	TRBJ2-7	.	TGTGCCGGCAGTTGGGCCCCAAGGGCCGGCTACGAGCAGTACTTC	CAGSWAPRAGYEQYF
TRBV2	few	TRBJ2-7	.	TGTGCCAGCAACCGCGGGACAACATCCTACGAGCAGTACTTC	CASNRGTTSYEQYF
TRBV5-6	many	TRBJ2-2	TRBD2	TGTGCCAGCAGCCTATGGACTAGCGGTTACACCGGGGAGCTGTTTTTT	CASSLWTSGYTGELFF
TRBV5-1	.	TRBJ2-7	.	TGCGCCAGCAGCCTGACGGGCCAGGGAGATTACGAGCAGTACTTC	CASSLTGQGDYEQYF
TRBV20-1	.	TRBJ1-2	.	TGCAGTGCTGGTAAGGACAGACGCGATGGCTACACCTTC	CSAGKDRRDGYTF
TRBV11-2	.	TRBJ2-7	.	TGTGCCAGCAGCTTAGATCGGGCGGATTACAATGAGCAGTACTTC	CASSLDRADYNEQYF
TRBV2	.	TRBJ2-5	TRBD1	TGTGCCAGCAGTGATATTTTCGGGACAGGGGGAGAGACCCAGTACTTC	CASSDIFGTGGETQYF
TRBV28	.	TRBJ2-7	.	TGTGCCAGCTGGGCGGAGCGGCCAATCTACGAGCAGTACTTC	CASWAERPIYEQYF
TRBV18	.	TRBJ2-7	TRBD2	TGTGCCAGCTCACCGAACGTGGCGGGAGTGGTTCTCGAGCAGTACTTC	CASSPNVAGVVLEQYF
TRBV28	.	TRBJ2-7	.	TGTGCCAGCAGCCAAACAGGGAATCTCTACGAGCAGTACTTC	CASSQTGNLYEQYF
TRBV20-1	few	TRBJ2-1	TRBD2	TGCAGTGCTAGACTGCTAAGGACTAGCGGGAGCTACAATGAGCAGTTCTTC	CSARLLRTSGSYNEQFF
TRBV6-1	few	TRBJ1-2	TRBD1	TGTGCCAGCAGAACCGGGACAGGGAAGTTTGGATATGGCTACACCTTC	CASRTGTGKFGYGYTF
TRBV28	.	TRBJ1-5	.	TGTGCCAGCAGGCAGAGTCTAAGGAATCAGCCCCAGCATTTT	CASRQSLRNQPQHF
TRBV20-1	.	TRBJ2-1	TRBD1	TGCAGTGCAACATCCCAGGGGGAAGTTTACAATGAGCAGTTCTTC	CSATSQGEVYNEQFF
TRBV28	.	TRBJ2-7	.	TGTGCCATAGCGGAAAAGACACCTCCCTACGAGCAGTACTTC	CAIAEKTPPYEQYF
TRBV28	.	TRBJ1-2	TRBD1	TGTGCCAGCAGTTTCGGGACAGGGGGCAGTGGCTACACCTTC	CASSFGTGGSGYTF
TRBV6-5	.	TRBJ2-1	TRBD2	TGTGCCGGCAGACCCGGGACTAGCGGGTGGGATGAGCAGTTCTTC	CAGRPGTSGWDEQFF
TRBV7-2	.	TRBJ1-5	TRBD1	TGTGCCAGCAGCCCGGGTGGAGGGGGCCAGCCCCAGCATTTT	CASSPGGGGQPQHF
TRBV7-9	.	TRBJ1-2	.	TGTGCCAGCAGCTTATGGGTGGAAGATGGCTACACCTTC	CASSLWVEDGYTF